This T cell receptor beta chain was recorded in a study of T cells after yellow fever vaccination. Study conclusions and caveats: The CD4 compartment and the CD8 compartment contained a small share of clonotypes in common.

V shed 3 bases and J 2 bases; nucleotides not matched to a gene: 9. There are 17 residues in the CDR3. The V gene's germline CDR1 is WSHSY and CDR2 SAAADI. TCR cDNA was made by 5'RACE template switching, adding a universal primer site and UMIs. TCRdb reprocessed the 5' RACE reads via MiXCR and lists one record per CDR3 protein. The data contain about 75,000 distinct CDR3 sequences, around 7% of them singletons. This clonotype is medium-sized by share. Its specificity is unknown. The TCR was taken from a man aged 18 to 35 who received the YFV17D yellow fever vaccine. Sample: CD8+ T cells sorted from PBMCs, taken 10 days after the first yellow fever vaccination. The chain joins TRBV10-2 to TRBJ2-2; 7 bases fit TRBD2. CDR3 in amino acids: CASSDLGRGTNTGELFF. CDR3 coding DNA: TGCGCCAGCAGTGATCTAGGGCGGGGGACTAACACCGGGGAGCTGTTTTTT.